A selection of T cell receptor beta chains follows, all from one sample in a study of shared clonotypes between healthy human individuals. Only in-frame clones appear in the TCRdb table, and some are missing; sequencing was by immunoSEQ multiplex PCR. The sample contains over a million clones, about 80% of which appear only once. Sequences were obtained from memory CD4+ T cells sorted from blood. These receptors came from a man aged 18 to 35 in good health. The CDR3 runs from the conserved cysteine through the conserved F or W. A D gene is named only where the DNA matches it firmly. Expanded clones are given a class, and other clones once, few, many or no size at all.

j_gene | d_gene | abundance | v_gene | CDR3nt | CDR3aa
TRBJ1-2 | - | few | TRBV28 | TGTGCCAGCAGCCGCGCGGCCCACTATGGCTACACCTTC | CASSRAAHYGYTF
TRBJ1-2 | - | - | TRBV5-6 | TGTGCCAGCAGCTTAGGCCCCACAGCCTATGGCTACACCTTC | CASSLGPTAYGYTF
TRBJ2-5 | - | - | TRBV11-1 | TGTGCCAGCAGCTTAGCGGCTAGCTTGGGTGGAGAGACCCAGTACTTC | CASSLAASLGGETQYF
TRBJ2-3 | - | - | TRBV30 | TGTGCCTGGAGACCCTCAATAGATACGCAGTATTTT | CAWRPSIDTQYF
TRBJ2-3 | - | - | TRBV2 | TGTGCCAGCAGTGAAGGGCGAGGCACAGATACGCAGTATTTT | CASSEGRGTDTQYF
TRBJ2-6 | - | - | TRBV19 | TGTGCCAGTATCTACGAGGGGGCTGGGGCCAACGTCCTGACTTTC | CASIYEGAGANVLTF
TRBJ2-1 | TRBD2 | once | TRBV5-4 | TGTGCCAGCAGCCGAGGACTAGCGGGGTACAATGAGCAGTTCTTC | CASSRGLAGYNEQFF
TRBJ2-3 | TRBD2 | few | TRBV4-3 | TGCGCCAGCAGCCTGACTAGCGGGAGTACAGATACGCAGTATTTT | CASSLTSGSTDTQYF
TRBJ2-7 | TRBD1 | - | TRBV4-1 | TGCGCCAGCAGCCAAGGACAGGGGGCCTACGAGCAGTACTTC | CASSQGQGAYEQYF
TRBJ2-3 | TRBD2 | - | TRBV11-3 | TGTGCCAGCAGCTCCGGGACTAGCGACACAGATACGCAGTATTTT | CASSSGTSDTDTQYF
TRBJ1-2 | - | - | TRBV5-5 | TGTGCCAGCAGCTTGGCCCGGGGCCGGGACGCTGGTGGCTACACCTTC | CASSLARGRDAGGYTF
TRBJ2-7 | - | - | TRBV19 | TGTGCCAGTAACACTCGGGACGGATCCTACGAGCAGTACTTC | CASNTRDGSYEQYF
TRBJ2-1 | - | - | TRBV5-1 | TGCGCCAGCAGCTTGGCCCCACGATCCTCCTACAATGAGCAGTTCTTC | CASSLAPRSSYNEQFF
TRBJ1-1 | TRBD1 | - | TRBV19 | TGTGCCAGTAGTATAGTCGGACAGGGAAACACTGAAGCTTTCTTT | CASSIVGQGNTEAFF
TRBJ1-1 | - | - | TRBV7-6 | TGTGCCAGCAGCCCACGCGGTGGAGGGACTGAAGCTTTCTTT | CASSPRGGGTEAFF
TRBJ1-1 | TRBD1 | - | TRBV2 | TGTGCCAGCAGTGTTCGACAGGGGTCTGAAGCTTTCTTT | CASSVRQGSEAFF
TRBJ2-5 | - | few | TRBV21-1 | TGTGCCAGCAGCTCTTCCAGGGACAGGGGTCTATACCAAGAGACCCAGTACTTC | CASSSSRDRGLYQETQYF
TRBJ2-7 | TRBD1 | - | TRBV19 | TGTGCCAGTAGTTATACCCAAATCCGGGACAGAGTCTACGAGCAGTACTTC | CASSYTQIRDRVYEQYF
TRBJ1-4 | TRBD1 | - | TRBV6-5 | TGTGCCAGCAGTTACAATAAGGGACAGGGGGCAGAAAAACTGTTTTTT | CASSYNKGQGAEKLFF